These T cell receptor beta chains were read from a single sample in a study of Graves' ophthalmopathy and Graves' hyperthyroidism. TCRdb called the multiplex PCR reads again in MiXCR, with one record for every CDR3 protein. The sample yields around 340,000 distinct CDR3 sequences, about 17% seen once. The sample was peripheral blood. These receptors were taken from an adult man with Graves' ophthalmopathy. Each CDR3 is given with its conserved first and last residue. Each record gives: V gene, clone size, J gene, D gene, CDR3 DNA, CDR3 protein. A D gene is named only where the DNA matches it firmly. Where a row states a size, it is once, few, many or the class of an expanded clone; other rows omit it.

TRBV6-2/TRBV6-3	-	TRBJ2-7	-	TGTGCCAGCTCACCACCCTCTGGGACCTACGAGCAGTACTTC	CASSPPSGTYEQYF
TRBV6-2/TRBV6-3	-	TRBJ2-7	TRBD1	TGTGCCAGCAGTTCCGTTGGACAGGGGGCCTACGAGCAGTACTTC	CASSSVGQGAYEQYF
TRBV18	many	TRBJ1-1	-	TGTGCCAGCTCACCCGACAGGAGAACGCCGGAAGCTTTCTTT	CASSPDRRTPEAFF
TRBV12-3/TRBV12-4	many	TRBJ2-2	-	TGTGCCAGCAGTCCGCGAAGGAACACCGGGGAGCTGTTTTTT	CASSPRRNTGELFF
TRBV29-1	many	TRBJ2-7	-	TGCAGCGTCCGCCACACAGGGTCCCCCTCCTACGAGCAGTACTTC	CSVRHTGSPSYEQYF
TRBV20-1	many	TRBJ2-7	TRBD1	TGCAGTGCCCAGGGACAGGGCTACGAGCAGTACTTC	CSAQGQGYEQYF
TRBV2	few	TRBJ2-2	TRBD2	TGTGCCAGCAGTCACCTAGTAGCGGGGCTGAACACCGGGGAGCTGTTTTTT	CASSHLVAGLNTGELFF
TRBV9	many	TRBJ2-2	TRBD2	TGTGCCAGCAGTGGGACTAGCGGGAACACCGGGGAGCTGTTTTTT	CASSGTSGNTGELFF
TRBV28	many	TRBJ1-2	-	TGTGCCAGCAGTTTGATGACGGGGTATGGCTACACCTTC	CASSLMTGYGYTF
TRBV5-1	many	TRBJ1-1	-	TGCGCCAGCAGCATCGGACACTCAGGGGCTGAAGCTTTCTTT	CASSIGHSGAEAFF
TRBV27	many	TRBJ1-6	TRBD1	TGTGCCAGCAGTACTTGGACAGGGATTAATTCACCCCTCCACTTT	CASSTWTGINSPLHF
TRBV13	many	TRBJ2-7	TRBD2	TGTGCCAGCAGCTCGCGGTCTCTAGCGGGAGGGATTTACGAGCAGTACTTC	CASSSRSLAGGIYEQYF
TRBV6-1	-	TRBJ2-7	-	TGTGCCAGCACGGGGGGACAAACCTACGAGCAGTACTTC	CASTGGQTYEQYF
TRBV6-1	few	TRBJ2-1	TRBD2	TGTGCCAGCAGCGGACCGACTAGCGGGAGCCATGAGCAGTTCTTC	CASSGPTSGSHEQFF
TRBV6-5	many	TRBJ1-5	TRBD1	TGTGCCAGCAGTAACTCCGGGACAGGGGGCGGTCAGCCCCAGCATTTT	CASSNSGTGGGQPQHF
TRBV6-2/TRBV6-3	many	TRBJ1-3	TRBD1	TGTGCCAGCAGTTGGGACAGCGACTCTGGAAACACCATATATTTT	CASSWDSDSGNTIYF
TRBV6-1	many	TRBJ1-2	TRBD1	TGTGCCAGCAGTCAAACAGGGGGGAAGTATGGCTACACCTTC	CASSQTGGKYGYTF
TRBV7-8	many	TRBJ2-7	TRBD1	TGTGCCAGCAGCTCCAATCGACTCCGGGACAGCTACGAGCAGTACTTC	CASSSNRLRDSYEQYF
TRBV7-2	-	TRBJ1-1	-	TGTGCCAGCAGCTCATTCGAGGTAACTGAAGCTTTCTTT	CASSSFEVTEAFF
TRBV30	-	TRBJ1-6	-	TGTGCCTGGAGTATACGCTCCTATAATTCATCCCTCCACTTT	CAWSIRSYNSSLHF
TRBV19	-	TRBJ1-2	-	TGTGCCAGTAGTAATGCGGGATTCTATGGCTACACCTTC	CASSNAGFYGYTF
TRBV11-2	many	TRBJ2-2	-	TGTGCCGGCAGCTCTACCACCGGGCCCAACACCGGGGAGCTGTTTTTT	CAGSSTTGPNTGELFF
TRBV6-1	many	TRBJ2-7	-	TGTGCCAGCAGTGAGACGCAGACAGCCTCCTACGAGCAGTACTTC	CASSETQTASYEQYF
TRBV11-2	many	TRBJ2-7	-	TGTGCCAGCAGCTGGACTATGTACGAGCAGTACTTC	CASSWTMYEQYF